The 15 T cell receptor beta chains presented below share a single source sample, sequenced in a study of cytomegalovirus exposure and HLA in healthy donors. 13 Jbeta primers and 60 Vbeta primers were used for the PCR. Repertoires were generated with immunoSEQ multiplex PCR, while TCRdb's copy carries only in-frame clones and drops some. In the table there are more than 95,000 clones, around 67% of which are singletons. The material sequenced was PBMCs. The receptors derive from a man aged 55-75 years in good health and CMV-seropositive.

The chain links TRBV5-1 to TRBJ1-6, with TRBD1 matching over 9 bases. CDR1 and CDR2 from the germline V gene are SGHRS and YFSETQ. The length of the CDR3 is 16 residues. V lost 2 bases to trimming and J lost 7 bases; unmatched junction nucleotides: 7. The CDR3: CASSLQGASPNSPLHF. CDR3 bases: TGCGCCAGCAGCTTACAGGGGGCGAGTCCCAATTCACCCCTCCACTTT.

This clone was detected once. The rearrangement links TRBV5-1 to TRBJ1-1; possible D gene TRBD1, 6 bases. From germline, CDR1 is SGHRS and CDR2 YFSETQ. The CDR3 extends over 13 amino acids. V gave up 6 bases and J gave up 1 base, with 10 bases separating them. The CDR3 region has the DNA TGCGCCAGCACCCTGACAGGGAACACTGAAGCTTTCTTT. It translates to CASTLTGNTEAFF.

V gene TRBV7-3 combines with J gene TRBJ1-1; D remains unclear. CDR3 length: 12 residues. The V end lost 5 bases, the J end lost 5 bases, and 9 bases lay between the germline ends. CDR1 is SGHTA, CDR2 FQGTGA, per germline. The CDR3 loop reads CASSATGTEAFF. The DNA of the CDR3 is TGTGCCAGCAGCGCAACGGGGACTGAAGCTTTCTTT.

CDR3 residues: CASSSREVNTEAFF. The CDR3 coding sequence is TGTGCCAGCAGTTCCAGGGAGGTTAACACTGAAGCTTTCTTT. The chain has TRBV28 and TRBJ1-1; possible D gene TRBD1, 5 bases. CDR1 and CDR2 from the germline V gene are MDHEN and SYDVKM. This CDR3 spans 14 amino acids. V lost 4 bases to trimming and J lost 2 bases, with 11 bases between them.

This clone was recorded only once. The chain is built from TRBV11-2 and TRBJ2-5, with 9 bases aligning to TRBD2. This CDR3 has 15 residues. The germline V gene encodes CDR1 SGHAT and CDR2 FQNNGV. The junction had 5 bases not matched to a gene; V was cut back by 5 bases and J by 1 base. The CDR3 reads CASSLVAGAQETQYF. CDR3 nucleotide sequence: TGTGCCAGCAGCCTCGTAGCGGGGGCCCAAGAGACCCAGTACTTC.

This clone has a single count. This rearrangement joins TRBV7-2 to TRBJ2-2; 8 positions match TRBD2. CDR1 SGHTA and CDR2 FQGNSA come from the germline V gene. The CDR3 is 15 amino acids. J gave up 4 bases and V 2 bases, and 3 bases lay outside the gene matches. The CDR3 DNA sequence: TGTGCCAGCAGCTTACGGGGGGGTATCACCGGGGAGCTGTTTTTT. Translated, it gives CASSLRGGITGELFF.

The gene calls are TRBV28 and TRBJ1-5, with 7 bases aligning to TRBD1. V shed 5 bases and J 4 bases; nucleotides not matched to a gene: 5. Per the germline V gene, CDR1 is MDHEN and CDR2 is SYDVKM. The CDR3 consists of 14 residues. CDR3 in DNA: TGTGCCAGCAGTCCATCAGGGGGGAATCAGCCCCAGCATTTT. Protein sequence: CASSPSGGNQPQHF.

The chain uses TRBV9 and TRBJ1-4, with 8 bases matching TRBD1. Germline V gives CDR1 SGDLS, CDR2 YYNGEE. Trimming took 4 bases from V and 7 from J; bases not matched to a gene: 3. This CDR3 has 13 residues. The CDR3 is CASSFGQGEKLFF. CDR3 DNA sequence: TGTGCCAGCAGCTTCGGACAGGGTGAAAAACTGTTTTTT.

The chain combines TRBV29-1 with TRBJ1-5, with 8 nucleotides matching TRBD1. There are 12 residues in the CDR3. Germline lookup yields CDR1 SQVTM and CDR2 ANQGSEA. V lost 4 bases, J lost 4 bases, and 0 bases stayed unmatched. The CDR3 reads CSVGDRNQPQHF. The DNA for the CDR3 is TGCAGCGTTGGGGACAGGAATCAGCCCCAGCATTTT.

This clone turned up a few times. The rearrangement uses TRBV6-5 and TRBJ2-1; D perhaps matches TRBD1 (5 bases). Trimming removed 6 bases at V and 4 bases at J, with 13 bases between. CDR1 and CDR2 (germline): MNHEY, SVGAGI. This CDR3 spans 14 amino acids. The DNA of the CDR3 is TGTGCCAGCAGCAGACAGAAGGAGTACAATGAGCAGTTCTTC. Translated, it gives CASSRQKEYNEQFF.

The V call is TRBV6-6, the J call TRBJ1-5, with D perhaps matching TRBD1 (6 bases). The V end was cut by 7 bases, the J end by 1 base, with 11 bases between. This CDR3 has 14 amino acids. CDR1 and CDR2 (germline): MNHNY, SVGAGI (reference sequence). The CDR3, as DNA: TGTGCCAGCAATCCACAGGGCAGCAATCAGCCCCAGCATTTT. Protein sequence: CASNPQGSNQPQHF.

The rearrangement joins TRBV28 to TRBJ2-1; TRBD2 aligns across 13 bases. The germline V gene has CDR1 MDHEN and CDR2 SYDVKM. The CDR3 totals 16 residues. V lost 6 bases, J lost 4 bases, and 6 bases stayed unmatched. The CDR3: CASRVGTSGAYNEQFF. In DNA, the CDR3 is TGTGCCAGCAGAGTAGGGACTAGCGGGGCATACAATGAGCAGTTCTTC.

DNA of the CDR3: TGTGCCAGCAGTTTCTGGACAGGGGGCAACACCGGGGAGCTGTTTTTT. Translated: CASSFWTGGNTGELFF. The rearrangement uses TRBV27 and TRBJ2-2; TRBD1 agrees at 11 bases. The V gene's germline CDR1 is MNHEY and CDR2 SMNVEV (reference sequence). CDR3 size: 16 residues. V gave up 3 bases and J gave up 2 bases; unmatched junction bases: 2.

The rearrangement joins TRBV15 to TRBJ1-6; TRBD1 might be the D (5 bases). Trimming shortened V by 4 bases and J by 13 bases, and 17 bases separated the two germline ends. The V gene's germline CDR1 is LNHNV and CDR2 YYDKDF (reference sequence). The CDR3 loop spans 14 amino acids. CDR3 DNA: TGTGCCACCAGCATAACCTGGGGGGAATCTCCCCTCCACTTT. It encodes CATSITWGESPLHF. Full variable domain (missing parts from reference TRBV15 and TRBJ1-6): DAMVIQNPRYQVTQFGKPVTLSCSQTLNHNVMYWYQQKSSQAPKLLFHYYDKDFNNEADTPDNFQSRRPNTSFCFLDIRSPGLGDTAMYLCATSITWGESPLHFGNGTRLTVT.

This clone was seen more than once but under ten times. The chain is built from TRBV10-1 and TRBJ1-6; D might be TRBD1 (6 bases). Germline assignment: CDR1 WNHNN and CDR2 SYGVQD (reference sequence). V gave up 0 bases and J gave up 7 bases, with 10 bases separating them. The CDR3 runs to 15 residues. The CDR3 DNA follows: TGCGCCAGCAGTGAGTCTACAGGGTGGAATTCACCCCTCCACTTT. As protein: CASSESTGWNSPLHF.